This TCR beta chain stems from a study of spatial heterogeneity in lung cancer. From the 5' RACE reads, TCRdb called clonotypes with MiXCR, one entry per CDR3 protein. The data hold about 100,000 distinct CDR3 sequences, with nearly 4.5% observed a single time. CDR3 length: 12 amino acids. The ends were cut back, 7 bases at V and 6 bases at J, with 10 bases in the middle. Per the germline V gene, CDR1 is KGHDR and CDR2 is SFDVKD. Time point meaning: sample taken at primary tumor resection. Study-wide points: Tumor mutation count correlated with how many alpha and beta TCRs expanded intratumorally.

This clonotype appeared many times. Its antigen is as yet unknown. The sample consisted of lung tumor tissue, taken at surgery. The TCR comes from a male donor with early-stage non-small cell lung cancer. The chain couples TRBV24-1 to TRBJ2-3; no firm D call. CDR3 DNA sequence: TGTGCCACCAGCGCCGGTCTGGATACGCAGTATTTT. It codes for CATSAGLDTQYF.